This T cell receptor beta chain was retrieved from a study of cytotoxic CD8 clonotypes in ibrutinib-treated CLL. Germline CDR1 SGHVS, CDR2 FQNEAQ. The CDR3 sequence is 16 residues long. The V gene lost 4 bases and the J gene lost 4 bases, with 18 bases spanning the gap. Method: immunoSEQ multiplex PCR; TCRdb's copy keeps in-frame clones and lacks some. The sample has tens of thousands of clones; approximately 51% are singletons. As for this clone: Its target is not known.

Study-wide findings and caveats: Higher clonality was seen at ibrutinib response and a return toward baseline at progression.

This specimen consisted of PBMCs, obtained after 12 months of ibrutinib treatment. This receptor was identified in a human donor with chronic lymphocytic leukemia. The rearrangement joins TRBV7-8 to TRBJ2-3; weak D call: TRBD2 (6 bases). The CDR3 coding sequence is TGTGCCAGCAGCTGGATGGGACTCGGCGGTGCAGATACGCAGTATTTT. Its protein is CASSWMGLGGADTQYF.